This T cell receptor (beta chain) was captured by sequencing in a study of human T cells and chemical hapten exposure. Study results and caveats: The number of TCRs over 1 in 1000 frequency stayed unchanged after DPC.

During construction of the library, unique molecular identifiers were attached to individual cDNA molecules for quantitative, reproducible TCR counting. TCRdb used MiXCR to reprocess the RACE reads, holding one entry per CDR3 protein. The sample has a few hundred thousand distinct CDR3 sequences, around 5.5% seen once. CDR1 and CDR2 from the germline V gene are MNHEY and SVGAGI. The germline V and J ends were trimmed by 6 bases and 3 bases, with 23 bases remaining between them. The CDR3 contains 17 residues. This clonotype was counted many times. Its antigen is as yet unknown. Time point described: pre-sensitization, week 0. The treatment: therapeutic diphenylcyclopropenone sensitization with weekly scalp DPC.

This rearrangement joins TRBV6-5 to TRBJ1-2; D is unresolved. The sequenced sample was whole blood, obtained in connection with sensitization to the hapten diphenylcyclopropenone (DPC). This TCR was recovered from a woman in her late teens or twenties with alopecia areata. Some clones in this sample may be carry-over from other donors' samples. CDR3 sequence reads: CASSSHDSYLSDYGYTF. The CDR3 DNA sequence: TGTGCCAGCAGCTCCCACGACTCGTACCTTAGTGACTATGGCTACACCTTC.